These T cell receptor beta chains were read from a single sample in a study of T cell responses to AZD1222 COVID-19 vaccine. Libraries were prepared by immunoSEQ multiplex PCR; TCRdb keeps only in-frame clonotypes and omits some of them. Of about 120,000 clones listed, about 92% are singletons. The sequencing used peripheral blood, collected on day 0 of AZD1222 vaccination. These receptors all come from an adult in good health. CDR3s include the opening cysteine and the closing phenylalanine or tryptophan. The D gene is left open where the match is weak. A row's size may be missing; if present it is once, few, many or a size class.

j_call clone_size v_call d_call cdr3_aa cdr3_nt
TRBJ2-7 . TRBV27 . CASSPSGERRPYEQYF TGTGCCAGCAGTCCGTCTGGTGAGAGACGCCCTTACGAGCAGTACTTC
TRBJ1-3 . TRBV29-1 . CSVDGGNTIYF TGCAGCGTTGATGGGGGAAACACCATATATTTT
TRBJ2-4 . TRBV18 . CASSAGTGNIQYF TGTGCCAGCTCAGCGGGGACGGGAAACATTCAGTACTTC
TRBJ2-2 . TRBV19 TRBD1 CALQGVNTGELFF TGTGCTCTTCAGGGGGTGAACACCGGGGAGCTGTTTTTT
TRBJ2-1 . TRBV28 TRBD2 CAWSGRAYNEQFF TGTGCCTGGAGCGGGAGGGCCTACAATGAGCAGTTCTTC
TRBJ2-3 . TRBV6-2/TRBV6-3 TRBD2 CASSRGLAGALTDTQYF TGTGCCAGCAGTCGTGGACTAGCGGGAGCTTTGACAGATACGCAGTATTTT
TRBJ2-1 . TRBV3-1/TRBV3-2 . CASSGGVYGNEQFF TGTGCCAGCAGCGGTGGGGTTTATGGCAATGAGCAGTTCTTC
TRBJ2-2 . TRBV6-4 . CASSVSGTGELFF TGTGCCAGCAGTGTCTCCGGCACCGGGGAGCTGTTTTTT
TRBJ1-2 . TRBV25-1 . CASSAGLQEYGYTF TGTGCCAGCAGTGCAGGGCTCCAGGAGTATGGCTACACCTTC
TRBJ1-2 . TRBV27 . CASSSPSSANYGYTF TGTGCCAGCAGTTCCCCTTCATCAGCTAACTATGGCTACACCTTC
TRBJ2-2 . TRBV3-1/TRBV3-2 . CASSQGFQGAGELFF TGTGCCAGCAGCCAAGGCTTTCAGGGCGCCGGGGAGCTGTTTTTT
TRBJ2-7 . TRBV3-1/TRBV3-2 . CASSHEGWGTSSYEQYF TGTGCCAGCAGCCACGAAGGGTGGGGGACTTCCTCCTACGAGCAGTACTTC
TRBJ2-1 . TRBV28 . CASSPPWYNEQFF TGTGCCAGCAGTCCCCCCTGGTACAATGAGCAGTTCTTC
TRBJ2-2 . TRBV19 TRBD2 CASKGLAGDTGELFF TGTGCCAGTAAGGGACTAGCGGGGGACACCGGGGAGCTGTTTTTT
TRBJ2-2 . TRBV30 TRBD2 CAYPGLARNTGELFF TGTGCCTACCCGGGACTAGCGCGGAACACCGGGGAGCTGTTTTTT
TRBJ1-1 . TRBV5-1 . CASSLGVGVDTEAFF TGCGCCAGCAGCTTGGGGGTCGGAGTGGACACTGAAGCTTTCTTT
TRBJ1-2 . TRBV6-4 . CASGGPYGYTF TGTGCCAGTGGGGGCCCCTATGGCTACACCTTC
TRBJ2-7 . TRBV7-9 . CASSLATSSYEQYF TGTGCCAGCAGCTTAGCGACAAGCTCCTACGAGCAGTACTTC
TRBJ2-7 . TRBV6-2/TRBV6-3 . CASSFAGPGEQYF TGTGCCAGCAGTTTCGCGGGGCCCGGGGAGCAGTACTTC
TRBJ1-2 . TRBV28 TRBD1 CASRTDREENYGYTF TGTGCCAGCAGGACCGACAGGGAAGAGAACTATGGCTACACCTTC
TRBJ1-2 . TRBV20-1 . CSGTGYGYTF TGCAGTGGTACAGGTTATGGCTACACCTTC
TRBJ2-1 . TRBV7-2 TRBD1 CASSLSGGDEQFF TGTGCCAGCAGCTTATCAGGGGGAGATGAGCAGTTCTTC
TRBJ2-3 . TRBV10-1 TRBD2 CASSDYGGLTDTQYF TGCGCCAGCAGTGATTACGGGGGGTTGACAGATACGCAGTATTTT
TRBJ2-7 . TRBV19 TRBD1 CASSMGPGTGRREQYF TGTGCCAGTAGTATGGGTCCCGGGACAGGGCGGAGGGAGCAGTACTTC
TRBJ2-1 . TRBV9 TRBD2 CASSVGLAEIPYNEQFF TGTGCCAGCAGCGTAGGGCTAGCGGAGATCCCATACAATGAGCAGTTCTTC
TRBJ2-2 . TRBV11-2 . CASSLGSPPTGELFF TGTGCCAGCAGCCTCGGGAGCCCCCCAACCGGGGAGCTGTTTTTT
TRBJ2-7 . TRBV12-5 . CASGRGWREQYF TGTGCTAGTGGTCGGGGATGGAGAGAGCAGTACTTC
TRBJ1-1 . TRBV19 . CASSIASREAFF TGTGCCAGTAGTATAGCTTCTCGTGAAGCTTTCTTT
TRBJ1-6 . TRBV6-1 . CASCVSSGQHNSPLHF TGTGCCAGCTGTGTTTCTTCGGGACAACATAATTCACCCCTCCACTTT
TRBJ2-7 . TRBV27 TRBD2 CASSWSGGSSYEQYF TGTGCCAGCAGTTGGTCGGGGGGGAGCTCCTACGAGCAGTACTTC
TRBJ2-5 . TRBV29-1 . CSVAPPAETQYF TGCAGCGTCGCCCCCCCGGCAGAGACCCAGTACTTC
TRBJ2-7 . TRBV30 TRBD1 CAWSVPAPGQATYEQYF TGTGCCTGGAGTGTACCCGCGCCGGGACAGGCAACCTACGAGCAGTACTTC
TRBJ2-4 . TRBV4-2 TRBD2 CASSQSGRALVAKNIQYF TGTGCCAGCAGCCAGAGCGGGAGGGCCCTCGTAGCCAAAAACATTCAGTACTTC
TRBJ2-1 . TRBV28 TRBD2 CASSVGLGTYNEQFF TGTGCCAGCAGTGTCGGACTAGGGACCTACAATGAGCAGTTCTTC
TRBJ2-1 . TRBV9 . CASGTLNEQFF TGTGCCAGCGGTACTTTGAATGAGCAGTTCTTC
TRBJ1-2 . TRBV4-1 . CASSQDGGGKKDF TGCGCCAGCAGCCAAGATGGCGGGGGGAAGAAGGACTTC
TRBJ1-5 . TRBV28 . CASSLGQGNQPQHF TGTGCCAGCAGTCTCGGACAAGGCAATCAGCCCCAGCATTTT
TRBJ2-7 . TRBV4-2 TRBD2 CASSQLGLAGDEQYF TGTGCCAGCAGCCAACTGGGACTAGCGGGTGACGAGCAGTACTTC
TRBJ1-4 . TRBV4-2 TRBD1 CASSPGQRNEKLFF TGTGCCAGCAGCCCGGGACAGAGAAATGAAAAACTGTTTTTT
TRBJ2-2 . TRBV5-1 TRBD2 CASRYSPGLAVITGELFF TGCGCCAGCCGTTATTCGCCGGGACTAGCGGTTATCACCGGGGAGCTGTTTTTT
TRBJ2-6 . TRBV28 TRBD1 CASKWTGGISGANVLTF TGTGCCAGCAAATGGACAGGGGGAATTTCTGGGGCCAACGTCCTGACTTTC
TRBJ1-1 once TRBV5-1 . CASSVLPGTTATEAFF TGCGCCAGCAGCGTCCTCCCCGGGACAACTGCCACTGAAGCTTTCTTT
TRBJ2-5 . TRBV27 . CASSLGRGQTQYF TGTGCCAGCAGTTTGGGCAGGGGTCAGACCCAGTACTTC
TRBJ2-7 . TRBV4-1 . CASSQERRQGNFHEQYF TGCGCCAGCAGCCAAGAACGCCGGCAGGGTAATTTCCACGAGCAGTACTTC
TRBJ2-3 . TRBV19 . CASSGAGNLDTQYF TGTGCCAGTAGTGGGGCGGGAAACCTAGATACGCAGTATTTT
TRBJ2-1 . TRBV4-1 TRBD2 CASSQGELANNEQFF TGCGCCAGCAGCCAAGGGGAACTAGCGAACAATGAGCAGTTCTTC
TRBJ2-5 . TRBV9 . CASSVGLSWATQYF TGTGCCAGCAGCGTCGGACTATCTTGGGCGACCCAGTACTTC
TRBJ2-3 . TRBV5-4 TRBD2 CASSRDYPTDTQYF TGTGCCAGCAGTCGGGACTACCCCACAGATACGCAGTATTTT